This TCR beta chain was recorded in a study of neoadjuvant anti-PD-1 for oral cavity cancer. Produced via immunoSEQ multiplex PCR; TCRdb's table is partial and in-frame only. This sample has 6,500 to 8,500 clones; around 48% occur once, and the top ten carry around 11%. This CDR3 region has 16 residues. Looked up from germline, CDR1 is SGHVS and CDR2 is FNYEAQ. The V gene end was trimmed by 3 bases and the J gene end by 5 bases; junction bases not matched to a gene: 6. The chain employs TRBV7-6 and TRBJ2-7; 14 positions agree with TRBD2. The sequence was obtained from a person aged 35-79 years with oral cavity squamous cell carcinoma. The sequences come from tumor tissue, collected before nivolumab (anti-PD-1) treatment. The CDR3 spells CASSFGTSGRFDEQYF. The CDR3 nucleotides read TGTGCCAGCAGCTTTGGGACTAGCGGGAGATTCGACGAGCAGTACTTC.